The 7 T cell receptor beta chains below all came from one sample that was sequenced in a study of molecular identifiers for immune sequencing clone quantification. Using its own MiXCR run on the PCR reads, TCRdb lists one record per CDR3 protein. Of some 580,000 distinct CDR3 sequences listed, about 25% are singletons. Sequences were obtained from naive CD8+ T cells from blood, with Jurkat cell RNA spiked in. Subset defined: FACS-sorted CD8+CD4-CCR7+CD45RA+ naive T cells. These receptors were taken from a human donor in good health. Some libraries in this study had Jurkat cell RNA spiked in.

Concerning this clonotype itself: It may be a read error: a sequence one base away is much more abundant. V and J are TRBV28 and TRBJ2-3; D gene uncertain. V was shortened by 11 bases and J by 6 bases, with 21 bases between the two germline ends. The CDR3 is made up of 14 amino acids. Germline V CDR1 and CDR2: MDHEN, SYDVKM. CDR3 DNA: TGTGCCGGCGGTGCCCCAGCTGCTGCGGATACGCAGTATTTT. It encodes CAGGAPAAADTQYF.

The rearrangement uses TRBV11-1 and TRBJ2-7, with TRBD1 as a possible D gene (6 bases). With 4 bases removed from V and 2 bases from J, the gap between germline ends came to 9 bases. This CDR3 has 13 amino acids. CDR1 and CDR2 (germline): SGHAT, FQDESV (reference sequence). CDR3 bases: TGTGCCAGCAGCTGGGACAACGCCTACGAGCAGTACTTC. It yields the protein CASSWDNAYEQYF.

This clonotype was detected many times. V and J are TRBV5-4 and TRBJ1-2; no definite D call. CDR1 and CDR2 from the germline V gene are SGHNT and YYREEE (reference sequence). The CDR3 spans 12 residues. Trimming removed 2 bases at V and 5 bases at J, with 7 bases between. The CDR3 is CASSLLQYGYTF. CDR3 DNA: TGTGCCAGCAGCTTACTCCAATATGGCTACACCTTC. Complete variable domain (other parts from reference TRBV5-4 and TRBJ1-2): ETGVTQSPTHLIKTRGQQVTLRCSSQSGHNTVSWYQQALGQGPQFIFQYYREEENGRGNFPPRFSGLQFPNYSSELNVNALELDDSALYLCASSLLQYGYTFGSGTRLTVV.

A word on this clonotype: A read error may be the cause here, since a much bigger clone is one base away. The chain joins TRBV24-1 to TRBJ2-3; 7 nucleotides agree with TRBD1. The CDR3 has 16 amino acids. CDR1 KGHDR and CDR2 SFDVKD come from the germline V gene. This CDR3 reads CAPSDLPRGRPDTQYF. CDR3 bases: TGTGCCCCCAGTGATTTGCCTAGGGGGCGGCCAGATACGCAGTATTTT.

This clonotype was observed at least ten times. This rearrangement joins TRBV7-9 to TRBJ2-7, with D hard to call. The CDR3 spans 13 residues. The germline V and J ends were trimmed by 5 bases and 1 base, with 9 bases remaining between them. Germline values: CDR1 SEHNR, CDR2 FQNEAQ (reference sequence). The DNA of the CDR3 is TGTGCCAGCAGCCCGAGTGCTTCCTACGAGCAGTACTTC. Translation gives CASSPSASYEQYF.

The J gene is TRBJ2-5, the V gene TRBV5-5; 8 positions match TRBD1. The length of the CDR3 is 16 residues. In germline, CDR1 is SGHKS, CDR2 YYEKEE (reference sequence). Trimming at V came to 4 bases and at J to 5 bases, leaving 13 bases not matched to a gene. The CDR3 loop reads CASSLEGQTGGETQYF. CDR3 sequence (DNA): TGTGCCAGCAGCCTGGAGGGACAAACAGGGGGGGAGACCCAGTACTTC.

The chain links TRBV2 to TRBJ1-1; D not resolved. CDR1 is SNHLY, CDR2 FYNNEI, per germline. V lost 8 bases, J lost 4 bases, and 8 bases lay in between. The CDR3 loop spans 11 amino acids. CDR3: CASHAGTEAFF. CDR3 DNA: TGTGCCAGCCATGCGGGCACTGAAGCTTTCTTT.